Listed here is a single TCR beta chain. This entry is derived from a study of blood T cell repertoires in COVID-19. Study context: The cDNA or gDNA used as material had been derived from T cells, B-cell-depleted T cells, or PBMCs.

Self-reported history from a screening survey and questionnaire set each donor's cohort. The CDR3 runs 15 residues. The germline gives CDR1 MGHRA, CDR2 YSYEKL. Trimming removed 2 bases at V and 7 bases at J, with 14 bases between. Clones were sequenced by immunoSEQ multiplex PCR, and TCRdb holds only the in-frame ones, with some missing. The repertoire has hundreds of thousands of clones, roughly 90% of them found once; the top ten carry 3%. The TCR was taken from a woman between 45 and 65 years old who had recovered from COVID-19. The sequenced sample was PBMCs or T cells enriched from blood (not recorded which). The chain joins TRBV4-1 to TRBJ1-4; weak D call: TRBD1 (6 bases). This CDR3 reads CASSQFRGGPEKLFF. The CDR3 DNA follows: TGCGCCAGCAGCCAATTCAGGGGTGGTCCTGAAAAACTGTTTTTT.